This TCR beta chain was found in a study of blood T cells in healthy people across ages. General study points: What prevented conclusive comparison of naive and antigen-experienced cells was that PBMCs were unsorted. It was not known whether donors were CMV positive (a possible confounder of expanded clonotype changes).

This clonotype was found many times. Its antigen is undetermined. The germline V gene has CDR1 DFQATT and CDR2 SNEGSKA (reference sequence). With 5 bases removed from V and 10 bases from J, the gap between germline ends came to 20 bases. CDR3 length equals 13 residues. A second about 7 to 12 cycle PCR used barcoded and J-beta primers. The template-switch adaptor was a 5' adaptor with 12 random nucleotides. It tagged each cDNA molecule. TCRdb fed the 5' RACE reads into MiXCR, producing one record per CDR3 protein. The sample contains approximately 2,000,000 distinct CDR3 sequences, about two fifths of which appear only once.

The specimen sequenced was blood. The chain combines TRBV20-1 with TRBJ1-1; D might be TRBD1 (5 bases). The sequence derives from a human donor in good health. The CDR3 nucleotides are TGCAGTGCTGACTTAGCGGGGACGGGGGGAGCTTTCTTT. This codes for CSADLAGTGGAFF.